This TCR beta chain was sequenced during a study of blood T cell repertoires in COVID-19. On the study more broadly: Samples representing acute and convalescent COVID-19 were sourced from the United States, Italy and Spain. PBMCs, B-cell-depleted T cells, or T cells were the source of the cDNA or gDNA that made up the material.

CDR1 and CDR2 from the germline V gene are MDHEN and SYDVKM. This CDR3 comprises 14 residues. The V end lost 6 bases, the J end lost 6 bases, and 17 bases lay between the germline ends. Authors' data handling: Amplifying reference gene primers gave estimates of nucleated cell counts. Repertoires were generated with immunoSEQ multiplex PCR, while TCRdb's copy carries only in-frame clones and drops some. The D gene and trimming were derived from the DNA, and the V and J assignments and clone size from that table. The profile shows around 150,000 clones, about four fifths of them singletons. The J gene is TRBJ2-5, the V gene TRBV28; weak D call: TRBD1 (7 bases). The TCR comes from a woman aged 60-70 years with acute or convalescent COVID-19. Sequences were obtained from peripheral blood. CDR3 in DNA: TGTGCCAGCAGCCAGGGGGGAATCGAGAAGACCCAGTACTTC. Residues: CASSQGGIEKTQYF.